This T cell receptor beta chain was found in a study of cytomegalovirus exposure and HLA in healthy donors. Study information: The study's early data release held about 85 million unique TCRs from HLA-typed donors.

Per germline, CDR1 LNHNV and CDR2 YYDKDF (reference sequence). CDR3 size: 12 residues. V was trimmed by 5 bases and J by 5 bases, leaving 8 bases between them. The primer mix had 60 Vbeta and 13 Jbeta primers. Clones were read by immunoSEQ multiplex PCR, and TCRdb kept only the in-frame ones, dropping some. The sample shows about 110,000 clones, roughly 70% of them seen only once. This TCR was sampled from a man aged 35 to 55 in good health and CMV-seronegative. The genes are TRBV15 and TRBJ2-3; D remains unclear. The sequencing sample was made of PBMCs. In DNA form, the CDR3 reads TGTGCCACCAGCCCGGCGGTAGATACGCAGTATTTT. Encoded protein: CATSPAVDTQYF.